Below, one T cell receptor beta chain is given with its context. The use of a sample-barcoded 5' primer and a J-beta primer mix characterized a second PCR of about 6 to 12 cycles. TCRdb passed the 5' RACE reads through MiXCR, listing each CDR3 protein once. The sample consists of fewer than 2,000,000 distinct CDR3 sequences, about two fifths of them appearing once. The germline V gene encodes CDR1 SEHNR and CDR2 FQNEAQ (reference sequence). CDR3 length: 15 residues. V gave up 5 bases and J gave up 4 bases, with 15 bases separating them. This record comes from a study of blood T cells in healthy people across ages.

This chain uses TRBV7-9 with TRBJ2-1; D perhaps matches TRBD1 (5 bases). Sequencing was done on a sample of blood. This sequence was found in a human donor in good health. DNA for the CDR3: TGTGCCAGCAGCACGCGACAGCCTGTGTACAATGAGCAGTTCTTC. Translation gives CASSTRQPVYNEQFF.